The 14 T cell receptor beta chains below were found in one sample sequenced in a study of neoadjuvant anti-PD-1 for oral cavity cancer. The repertoire was sequenced with immunoSEQ multiplex PCR; TCRdb's copy has only in-frame clones and lacks some. The repertoire holds 25,000 or so clones, 27% seen once, with less than 20% in the top ten. Documented time point: after neoadjuvant nivolumab, at surgical resection. The sequenced sample was tumor tissue, obtained after nivolumab (anti-PD-1) treatment. Receptor source: a person aged 40 to 85 with oral cavity squamous cell carcinoma.

J is TRBJ1-2 and V is TRBV10-3, with D perhaps matching TRBD1 (6 bases). This CDR3 is 13 amino acids long. Germline loops: CDR1 ENHRY, CDR2 SYGVKD. The V and J ends lost 9 bases and 3 bases respectively, with 14 bases between them. The CDR3 is CAITGTEDYGYTF. For the CDR3, the DNA is TGTGCCATTACAGGGACTGAGGACTATGGCTACACCTTC.

As DNA, the CDR3 is TGTGCCAGTAGTATAGTAATGGGACTAGCGGGAGGAAACATTCAGTACTTC. The encoded protein is CASSIVMGLAGGNIQYF. The chain has TRBV19 and TRBJ2-4; 15 bases match TRBD2. This CDR3 comprises 17 residues. The germline V gene has CDR1 LNHDA and CDR2 SQIVND (reference sequence). The trim removed 1 base at V and 6 bases at J, leaving 4 bases unmatched.

V is TRBV28 and J is TRBJ2-7, with D unresolved. CDR3 length equals 13 residues. V lost 7 bases to trimming and J lost 2 bases, with 12 bases between them. The germline V gene encodes CDR1 MDHEN and CDR2 SYDVKM. This chain's CDR3 is CASISDGAYEQYF. Written as DNA, the CDR3 is TGTGCCAGCATTTCAGACGGTGCCTACGAGCAGTACTTC.

The chain uses TRBV27 and TRBJ2-1, with 8 nucleotides matching TRBD1. V lost 6 bases and J lost 15; bases outside the gene matches: 10. This CDR3 region has 12 residues. Looked up from germline, CDR1 is MNHEY and CDR2 is SMNVEV (reference sequence). DNA of the CDR3: TGTGCCAGCAGGCCCGAGGCGGGGACAGGGTTCTTC. It encodes CASRPEAGTGFF.

CDR3 loop: CASSLAGSYGYTF. As DNA, the CDR3 is TGCGCCAGCAGCTTGGCAGGGAGCTATGGCTACACCTTC. The V call is TRBV5-1, the J call TRBJ1-2; TRBD1 is a possible D gene (5 bases). The CDR3 runs to 13 residues. Trimming left V 0 bases short and J 4 bases short, with 7 bases between. The germline gives CDR1 SGHRS, CDR2 YFSETQ.

This clone is medium-sized in the sample. V is TRBV2 and J is TRBJ2-2; the D is unclear. The V end lost 6 bases, the J end lost 1 base, and 9 bases lay between the germline ends. Germline loops: CDR1 SNHLY, CDR2 FYNNEI. CDR3 length equals 14 residues. The CDR3 loop reads CASRWTQNTGELFF. CDR3 DNA sequence: TGTGCCAGCAGATGGACCCAGAACACCGGGGAGCTGTTTTTT.

This clone was seen more than once but under ten times. The J gene is TRBJ2-6, the V gene TRBV6-1; D remains unclear. The V end lost 3 bases, the J end lost 7 bases, and 10 bases lay between the germline ends. Germline V CDR1 and CDR2: MNHNS, SASEGT. The CDR3 has 14 amino acids. CDR3 sequence: CASSDSLNANVLTF. CDR3 coding DNA: TGTGCCAGCAGTGACTCCCTGAATGCCAACGTCCTGACTTTC.

The chain recombines TRBV29-1 with TRBJ2-2; 9 bases are a match to TRBD1. The CDR3 length is 14 residues. CDR1 SQVTM and CDR2 ANQGSEA come from the germline V gene. J gave up 1 base and V 6 bases, and 3 bases lay outside the gene matches. CDR3 amino acids: CSVPGQGNTGELFF. The DNA for the CDR3 is TGCAGCGTCCCGGGACAGGGGAACACCGGGGAGCTGTTTTTT.

This clone was observed a handful of times. The V and J genes are TRBV6-5 and TRBJ1-2, with 7 bases matching TRBD1. V shed 5 bases and J 7 bases; nucleotides not matched to a gene: 7. The germline V gene has CDR1 MNHEY and CDR2 SVGAGI. This CDR3 is 13 amino acids long. The CDR3 sequence is CASSAGTETGYTF. CDR3 coding DNA: TGTGCCAGCAGTGCCGGGACAGAGACTGGCTACACCTTC.

This clone has just a few counts. The chain carries TRBV11-3 and TRBJ2-3, with 7 bases matching TRBD2. This CDR3 contains 16 residues. Germline CDR1 is SGHNT and CDR2 is YENEEA. The J segment lost 3 bases and the V segment lost 3 bases, leaving 9 bases of the junction unmatched. The CDR3 nucleotides are TGTGCCAGCAGCTTGGCTGGCGGGAGCTCGACAGATACGCAGTATTTT. Translation: CASSLAGGSSTDTQYF.

This clone was counted a few times. CDR3 sequence: CASSGAVGGDGYTF. The DNA for the CDR3 is TGTGCCAGCAGCGGGGCCGTCGGGGGCGATGGCTACACCTTC. The rearrangement links TRBV9 to TRBJ1-2; tentatively, D is TRBD1 (6 bases). V lost 3 bases and J 6 bases, leaving 15 bases between the germline ends. CDR1 and CDR2 from the germline V gene are SGDLS and YYNGEE. This CDR3 spans 14 amino acids. The full variable domain, completed using reference TRBV9 and TRBJ1-2, is DSGVTQTPKHLITATGQRVTLRCSPRSGDLSVYWYQQSLDQGLQFLIQYYNGEERAKGNILERFSAQQFPDLHSELNLSSLELGDSALYFCASSGAVGGDGYTFGSGTRLTVV.

This clone has a handful of counts. The V and J genes are TRBV7-9 and TRBJ2-1, with 8 bases fitting TRBD2. V trimming: 4 bases; J trimming: 9 bases; junction bases outside the gene matches: 17. CDR3 size: 17 residues. Germline V gives CDR1 SEHNR, CDR2 FQNEAQ (reference sequence). CDR3 region: CASSSPSGTRLLGEQFF. CDR3 nucleotides: TGTGCCAGCAGCTCCCCTTCCGGGACTAGGCTCTTGGGTGAGCAGTTCTTC.

V gene TRBV7-9 combines with J gene TRBJ1-1; D ambiguous. Deletions cut 10 bases from V and 4 bases from J, with 13 bases between. The CDR3 is made up of 12 amino acids. Germline assignment: CDR1 SEHNR and CDR2 FQNEAQ (reference sequence). This CDR3 is CATRLGGTEAFF. DNA for the CDR3: TGTGCCACCCGCCTTGGTGGCACTGAAGCTTTCTTT.

The CDR3 DNA reads TGCGCCAGCAGCCAGGGACAGGGGGCCCGGAATGAAAAACTGTTTTTT. Residues: CASSQGQGARNEKLFF. This chain uses TRBV5-1 with TRBJ1-4; 12 bases match TRBD1. Germline trimming cut 4 bases from V and 5 bases from J; bases unmatched to any gene: 6. The germline V gene has CDR1 SGHRS and CDR2 YFSETQ. CDR3 size: 16 residues.